The sequence of this T cell receptor beta chain was determined in a study of T cells in Graves' hyperthyroidism and ophthalmopathy. The CDR3 regions of TCR beta were amplified from RNA transcripts. Using the HTBI primer set, a first-round RT-PCR was run on the TCR CDR3. Via MiXCR, TCRdb re-called the multiplex PCR reads, giving one row per CDR3 protein. The data contain around 600,000 distinct CDR3 sequences, about 14% of them singletons. Subjects with ophthalmopathy showed a Clinical Activity Score no lower than 3, a NOSPECS grade no lower than 4, and a duration shorter than 3 months. In germline, CDR1 is MNHEY, CDR2 SVGEGT. The CDR3 consists of 14 residues. Trimming pared 7 bases from V and 5 bases from J, leaving 16 bases between. This clonotype was detected a few times.

The chain couples TRBV6-2 or TRBV6-3 to TRBJ2-3, with a possible D match to TRBD2 (6 bases). The sequencing sample was made of blood. The sequence came from a woman between 45 and 60 years old with Graves' ophthalmopathy. The DNA for the CDR3 is TGTGCCAGCATCGGCCGGGACTCGAAAGATACGCAGTATTTT. It yields the protein CASIGRDSKDTQYF.